This T cell receptor (beta chain) derives from a study of blood T cell repertoires in COVID-19. Source study methods: It was from reference gene primer amplification that nucleated cell counts were estimated. Clones were read by immunoSEQ multiplex PCR, and TCRdb kept only the in-frame ones, dropping some. V and J calls and clone size come straight from that table; D and trimming were deduced from the DNA. There are about 120,000 clones in the sample; approximately 90% occur only once, and over 6.5% lies in the top ten. CDR1 is LGHDT, CDR2 YNNKEL, per germline (reference sequence). This CDR3 contains 14 residues. V lost 2 bases, J lost 8 bases, and 14 bases lay in between.

V gene TRBV3-1 (or the pseudogene TRBV3-2) combines with J gene TRBJ2-3; D might be TRBD2 (6 bases). The TCR originated in a woman aged 70-85 years who had recovered from COVID-19. The material sequenced was peripheral blood. CDR3 in amino acids: CASSQYGSRGTQYF. For the CDR3, the DNA is TGTGCCAGCAGCCAATACGGGAGTAGAGGTACGCAGTATTTT.